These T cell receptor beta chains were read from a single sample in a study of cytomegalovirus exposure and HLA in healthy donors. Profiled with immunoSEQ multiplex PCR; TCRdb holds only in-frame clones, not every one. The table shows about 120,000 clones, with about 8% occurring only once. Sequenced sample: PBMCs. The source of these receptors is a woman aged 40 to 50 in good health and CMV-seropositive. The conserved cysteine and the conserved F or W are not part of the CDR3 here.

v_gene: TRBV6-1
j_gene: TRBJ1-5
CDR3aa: ASIRTVSNQPQH

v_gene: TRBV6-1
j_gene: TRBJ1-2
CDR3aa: ASSEDPGAYGYT

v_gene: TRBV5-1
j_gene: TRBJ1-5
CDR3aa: ASSLEGYSNQPQH

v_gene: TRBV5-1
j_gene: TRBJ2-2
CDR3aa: ASSLAAGGPGTGELF

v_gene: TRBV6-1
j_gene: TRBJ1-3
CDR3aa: ATTPAAGNTIY

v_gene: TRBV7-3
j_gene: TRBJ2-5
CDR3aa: ASSPGLGIKETQY

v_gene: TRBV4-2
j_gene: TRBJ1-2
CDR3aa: ASTPREGHLYRYT

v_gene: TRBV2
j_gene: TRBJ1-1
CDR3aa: ASSGTLNTEAF

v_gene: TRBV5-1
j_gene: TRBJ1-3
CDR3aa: ASSLSPPIYSGQGRGNTIY

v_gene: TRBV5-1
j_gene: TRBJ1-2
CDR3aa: ASSLVQGNYGYT

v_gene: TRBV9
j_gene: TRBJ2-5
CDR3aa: ASSGPRSGGVQETQY

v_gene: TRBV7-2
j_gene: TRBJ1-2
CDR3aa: ASSFQGVGYT

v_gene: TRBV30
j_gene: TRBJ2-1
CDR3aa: AWRSEGDEQF

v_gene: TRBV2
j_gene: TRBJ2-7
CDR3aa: ASSKGQGSYEQY

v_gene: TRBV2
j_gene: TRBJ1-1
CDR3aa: ASSGWGGDTEAF

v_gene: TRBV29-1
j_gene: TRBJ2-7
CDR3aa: SGSWGASYEQY

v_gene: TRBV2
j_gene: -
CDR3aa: ASSVLDRGNEQY

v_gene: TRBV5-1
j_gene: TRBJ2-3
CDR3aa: ASSLGGGEDTQY

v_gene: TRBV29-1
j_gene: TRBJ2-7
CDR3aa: SVARKDREREQY

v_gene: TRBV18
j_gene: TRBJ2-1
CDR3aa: ASSPTRDNEQF